This TCR beta chain was retrieved from a study of CD8+ T cells in alopecia areata. Per the germline V gene, CDR1 is PRHDT and CDR2 is FYEKMQ (reference sequence). V was clipped by 4 bases and J by 3 bases; unmatched bases: 6. This CDR3 region has 16 residues. Treatment here: oral pan-JAK inhibitor, 5-10 mg twice daily. The authors extracted RNA and reverse transcribed it into cDNA as the sequencing template. Assay used: immunoSEQ multiplex PCR; TCRdb lists only in-frame clones, some missing. The table records some 99,000 clones, approximately 66% of them present only once. The source was CD8+ T cells sorted from blood, collected at week 4, from a patient treated with tofacitinib. V usage is TRBV13 and J usage is TRBJ1-6, with 7 nucleotides matching TRBD1. The TCR comes from a human donor with alopecia areata. DNA of the CDR3: TGTGCCAGCAGCTCCACAGGGGATAGCTATAATTCACCCCTCCACTTT. Its translation is CASSSTGDSYNSPLHF.